The 27 T cell receptor beta chains below all came from one sample that was sequenced in a study of preoperative IRX-2 immunotherapy in early breast cancer. Regarding treatment: preoperative locoregional IRX-2 cytokine immunotherapy. TCRdb keeps only in-frame clones here, not all; method: immunoSEQ multiplex PCR. The sample holds tens of thousands of clones, around 89% seen once. Sampling was carried out from a patient treated with IRX-2 immunotherapy. Receptors originate from a human donor with breast cancer.

V usage is TRBV10-3 and J usage is TRBJ1-2; 10 nucleotides match TRBD1. Looked up from germline, CDR1 is ENHRY and CDR2 is SYGVKD. The V gene end was trimmed by 3 bases and the J gene end by 2 bases; junction bases not matched to a gene: 6. The CDR3 has 16 residues. This CDR3 is CAISDPWDRGNYGYTF. DNA of the CDR3: TGTGCCATCAGTGACCCTTGGGACAGGGGAAACTATGGCTACACCTTC.

This clone occurred once. The CDR3: CATGLGDNEQFF. CDR3 DNA: TGTGCCACTGGACTGGGAGACAATGAGCAGTTCTTC. The chain employs TRBV28 and TRBJ2-1, with D tentatively TRBD2 (5 bases). This CDR3 spans 12 amino acids. Trimming stripped 10 bases from V and 5 bases from J, with 12 bases between. Germline CDR1 and CDR2: MDHEN and SYDVKM.

This chain uses TRBV5-5 with TRBJ1-1, with no clear D. Germline loops: CDR1 SGHKS, CDR2 YYEKEE (reference sequence). This CDR3 spans 15 amino acids. V lost 1 base to trimming and J lost 1 base, with 11 bases between them. CDR3 region: CASSLTGLGNTEAFF. CDR3 DNA sequence: TGTGCCAGCAGCTTGACCGGCCTTGGGAACACTGAAGCTTTCTTT.

This clone was counted once. The chain is built from TRBV2 and TRBJ1-2, with D perhaps matching TRBD1 (6 bases). The CDR3 has 14 amino acids. Germline V lookup: CDR1 SNHLY, CDR2 FYNNEI. The V gene lost 6 bases and the J gene lost 4 bases, with 15 bases spanning the gap. The CDR3 region is CASRPTGLTYGYTF. CDR3 sequence (DNA): TGTGCCAGCAGACCCACAGGGTTGACCTATGGCTACACCTTC.

This clone was observed once. The chain recombines TRBV11-2 with TRBJ1-1; no clear D. The germline CDR1 and CDR2 sequences are SGHAT and FQNNGV. V was shortened by 1 base and J by 0 bases, with 9 bases between the two germline ends. This CDR3 has 15 residues. This CDR3 reads CASSLGAGLNTEAFF. DNA for the CDR3: TGTGCCAGCAGCTTAGGTGCCGGCCTGAACACTGAAGCTTTCTTT.

The chain couples TRBV13 to TRBJ1-3; 7 bases match TRBD1. Unmatched junction bases numbered 6, after V lost 7 bases and J lost 3 bases. The CDR3 extends over 14 amino acids. Germline loops: CDR1 PRHDT, CDR2 FYEKMQ (reference sequence). The CDR3 DNA reads TGTGCCAGCAACTACAGGGGCGGTGGAAACACCATATATTTT. Amino acids: CASNYRGGGNTIYF. The whole variable domain, remainder taken from reference TRBV13 and TRBJ1-3, is AAGVIQSPRHLIKEKRETATLKCYPIPRHDTVYWYQQGPGQDPQFLISFYEKMQSDKGSIPDRFSAQQFSDYHSELNMSSLELGDSALYFCASNYRGGGNTIYFGEGSWLTVV.

This clone was observed a handful of times. The CDR3 coding sequence is TGTGCCAGCAGCTCCGGGGACAGGGCGGTGTGGGAGCAGTACTTC. Encoded protein: CASSSGDRAVWEQYF. The chain is built from TRBV7-9 and TRBJ2-7, with 9 bases matching TRBD1. In germline, CDR1 is SEHNR, CDR2 FQNEAQ (reference sequence). J gave up 7 bases and V 4 bases, and 11 bases lay outside the gene matches. This CDR3 has 15 residues. The whole variable domain, filled in from reference TRBV7-9 and TRBJ2-7, reads DTGVSQNPRHKITKRGQNVTFRCDPISEHNRLYWYRQTLGQGPEFLTYFQNEAQLEKSRLLSDRFSAERPKGSFSTLEIQRTEQGDSAMYLCASSSGDRAVWEQYFGPGTRLTVT.

The CDR3 sequence is CASSLESTGLGDTQYF. The CDR3 DNA sequence: TGCGCCAGCAGCTTGGAATCAACCGGGCTGGGAGATACGCAGTATTTT. The chain recombines TRBV5-1 with TRBJ2-3; D not resolved. CDR1 SGHRS and CDR2 YFSETQ come from the germline V gene. With 0 bases removed from V and 5 bases from J, the gap between germline ends came to 16 bases. The CDR3 is made up of 16 amino acids.

This clone turned up a few times. The gene calls are TRBV15 and TRBJ1-2; unclear D gene. CDR1 and CDR2 from the germline V gene are LNHNV and YYDKDF (reference sequence). The V end was cut by 5 bases, the J end by 0 bases, with 16 bases between. The CDR3 totals 16 residues. The chain's CDR3 is CATSPSTGSTNYGYTF. DNA of the CDR3: TGTGCCACCAGCCCCTCGACCGGGTCCACTAACTATGGCTACACCTTC.

The chain recombines TRBV18 with TRBJ1-6; D call uncertain. Trimming shortened V by 1 base and J by 10 bases, and 14 bases separated the two germline ends. There are 15 residues in the CDR3. Germline values: CDR1 KGHSH, CDR2 LQKENI. The CDR3 loop reads CASSPQGSFGSPLHF. CDR3 nucleotides: TGTGCCAGCTCACCACAGGGCTCTTTTGGGTCACCCCTCCACTTT.

This chain joins TRBV7-2 and TRBJ2-7; D is ambiguous. Germline V CDR1 and CDR2: SGHTA, FQGNSA. V was clipped by 2 bases and J by 0 bases, with 11 bases between them. The CDR3 runs to 15 residues. CDR3 DNA sequence: TGTGCCAGCAGCTTATTCCGGGCCAACTCCTACGAGCAGTACTTC. Translating it yields CASSLFRANSYEQYF.

The chain uses TRBV19 and TRBJ2-2, with 8 bases fitting TRBD2. Germline-derived CDR1 and CDR2 are LNHDA and SQIVND (reference sequence). The CDR3 covers 14 residues. V dropped 9 bases and J dropped 3; count of bases not matched to a gene: 6. The CDR3 loop reads CASKRESDTGELFF. CDR3 nucleotide sequence: TGTGCCAGCAAGCGGGAGTCGGACACCGGGGAGCTGTTTTTT.

The chain carries TRBV27 and TRBJ2-5, with D possibly TRBD2 on 7 matching bases. Trimming left V 3 bases short and J 4 bases short, with 15 bases between. Germline CDR1 is MNHEY and CDR2 is SMNVEV (reference sequence). This CDR3 spans 15 amino acids. This CDR3 reads CASSFTGRVGETQYF. CDR3 coding DNA: TGTGCCAGCAGTTTCACAGGGAGGGTTGGAGAGACCCAGTACTTC.

This chain links TRBV18 with TRBJ2-7; 9 nucleotides match TRBD1. Germline V gene lookup returns CDR1 KGHSH and CDR2 LQKENI. With 3 bases clipped from V and 3 bases from J, the junction kept 3 bases outside the gene matches. The length of the CDR3 is 14 residues. CDR3: CASSPTGGHYEQYF. The CDR3 DNA is TGTGCCAGCTCACCGACAGGGGGGCACTACGAGCAGTACTTC.

The chain employs TRBV7-2 and TRBJ2-2; D not resolved. Germline values: CDR1 SGHTA, CDR2 FQGNSA. The germline V and J ends were trimmed by 4 bases and 6 bases, with 6 bases remaining between them. CDR3 length: 12 residues. The CDR3 DNA reads as TGTGCCAGCAGCTCCTCCTCCGGGGAGCTGTTTTTT. Translated, it gives CASSSSSGELFF.

The chain couples TRBV7-2 to TRBJ2-3, with TRBD2 matching over 10 bases. Germline values: CDR1 SGHTA, CDR2 FQGNSA. The V gene end was trimmed by 8 bases and the J gene end by 4 bases; junction bases not matched to a gene: 9. This CDR3 contains 15 residues. The CDR3 here is CASGITSGEADTQYF. As DNA, the CDR3 is TGTGCCAGCGGAATCACTAGCGGGGAGGCAGATACGCAGTATTTT.

The V call is TRBV2, the J call TRBJ1-1, with D maybe TRBD1 (6 bases). The germline gives CDR1 SNHLY, CDR2 FYNNEI. V shed 7 bases and J shed 4 bases, with 25 bases lying between them. The CDR3 extends over 17 amino acids. The CDR3 coding sequence is TGTGCCAGCAAACTCCAAAATACGGGGGGGGCGGGCACTGAAGCTTTCTTT. It yields the protein CASKLQNTGGAGTEAFF.

This clone appeared a few times. This chain connects TRBV7-2 to TRBJ2-5; 7 positions agree with TRBD2. V lost 5 bases, J lost 5 bases, and 11 bases stayed unmatched. CDR3 size: 15 residues. Germline assignment: CDR1 SGHTA and CDR2 FQGNSA. CDR3 in DNA: TGTGCCAGCAGCGCCCAGCGGGGTCCAAGTGAGACCCAGTACTTC. Translated, it gives CASSAQRGPSETQYF.

This chain connects TRBV10-3 to TRBJ2-7; D may be TRBD2 (7 bases). This CDR3 spans 14 amino acids. V dropped 4 bases and J dropped 7 bases, with 17 bases sitting between them. Germline V CDR1 and CDR2: ENHRY, SYGVKD. CDR3 DNA: TGTGCCATCAGTGGAGGGCAGGGGCGGGGGGAGCAGTACTTC. Encoded protein: CAISGGQGRGEQYF.

Comments on this clone: The junction departs from the called germline gene at one end, perhaps through a read error. V and J are TRBV6-1 and TRBJ2-5; the D call may be TRBD1 or TRBD2 (7 bases each). Germline V gives CDR1 MNHNS, CDR2 SASEGT. The CDR3 spans 17 residues. In DNA form, the CDR3 reads TGTGCCATCAGTGAGAATTTAGACAGGGAGGGAGGAGAGACCCAGTACTTC. Its protein is CAISENLDREGGETQYF.

The J gene is TRBJ2-7, the V gene TRBV5-1, with 8 bases aligning to TRBD1. Germline CDR1 and CDR2: SGHRS and YFSETQ. This CDR3 spans 13 amino acids. Trimming took 4 bases from V and 5 from J; bases not matched to a gene: 5. Written as DNA, the CDR3 is TGCGCCAGCAGCCCGGACAGGGTCGACGAGCAGTACTTC. Translation: CASSPDRVDEQYF.

The chain carries TRBV19 and TRBJ1-2, with D maybe TRBD1 (6 bases). Germline values: CDR1 LNHDA, CDR2 SQIVND (reference sequence). The length of the CDR3 is 15 residues. The V end lost 6 bases, the J end lost 0 bases, and 14 bases lay between the germline ends. DNA of the CDR3: TGTGCCAGTAGACCAACAGGGCTATCTAACTATGGCTACACCTTC. It is translated as CASRPTGLSNYGYTF.

As for this clone: Its ends do not fully match the called genes, so a read error is possible. V and J are TRBV14 and TRBJ1-2; D is ambiguous. CDR1 and CDR2 from the germline V gene are SGHDN and FVKESK. The CDR3 loop spans 12 amino acids. The CDR3 DNA reads as TGTGCCAGCAGCCAAGACTGGGGAACGACTGTCTTC. It codes for CASSQDWGTTVF.

V usage is TRBV10-3 and J usage is TRBJ1-2, with D perhaps matching TRBD1 (5 bases). This CDR3 comprises 13 residues. Germline V gives CDR1 ENHRY, CDR2 SYGVKD. V lost 4 bases and J 7 bases, leaving 13 bases between the germline ends. The CDR3 DNA sequence: TGTGCCATCAGTGGTAGAGGGACGGCTGGCTACACCTTC. This translates into CAISGRGTAGYTF.

This sequence joins TRBV6-4 and TRBJ2-7; unclear D gene. V lost 3 bases, J lost 3 bases, and 15 bases lay in between. The CDR3 has 15 amino acids. Germline assignment: CDR1 MRHNA and CDR2 SNTAGT. CDR3 bases: TGTGCCAGCAGTGATTACGATCCGGTGGTCTACGAGCAGTACTTC. It specifies CASSDYDPVVYEQYF.

The rearrangement links TRBV6-5 to TRBJ1-5; 8 bases fit TRBD1. Germline trimming cut 4 bases from V and 4 bases from J; bases unmatched to any gene: 9. This CDR3 is built from 16 residues. Germline lookup yields CDR1 MNHEY and CDR2 SVGAGI. As DNA, the CDR3 is TGTGCCAGCAGTTCCCTGACAGGGGTTATGAATCAGCCCCAGCATTTT. It yields the protein CASSSLTGVMNQPQHF.

This clone is a singleton in its sample. CDR3 in amino acids: CATKSGDVNTEAFF. DNA of the CDR3: TGTGCCACCAAATCGGGGGACGTGAACACTGAAGCTTTCTTT. V is TRBV19 and J is TRBJ1-1; TRBD1 is a possible D gene (5 bases). Trimming removed 10 bases from V and 0 bases from J, with 15 bases in between. CDR3 length equals 14 residues. CDR1 LNHDA and CDR2 SQIVND come from the germline V gene (reference sequence).